This T cell receptor beta chain was recovered during a study of cytomegalovirus exposure and HLA in healthy donors. Study context: Genotyping showed roughly 77% of roughly 400 donors falling in the Caucasian-associated ancestry cluster. Study-level results: Serostatus for CMV was the only available immune exposure information.

V was shortened by 3 bases and J by 6 bases, with 9 bases between the two germline ends. CDR3 size: 12 residues. Germline-derived CDR1 and CDR2 are SGHVS and FQNEAQ. For this clone: Its antigen remains unidentified.

The PCR was carried out with 60 Vbeta primers and 13 Jbeta primers. Sequencing was performed with immunoSEQ multiplex PCR; in TCRdb, only in-frame clones are kept and a portion is missing. In the table there are about 150,000 clones, about 86% of which are singletons. Input material: PBMCs. The sequence came from a woman aged 18-29 years in good health and CMV-seronegative. The chain is built from TRBV7-8 and TRBJ2-7; D might be TRBD1 (6 bases). The CDR3 is CASSFGGPEQYF. CDR3 nucleotides: TGTGCCAGCAGCTTTGGGGGCCCCGAGCAGTACTTC.